Included here is one T cell receptor (beta chain) sequence, with context. The data were taken from a study of blood T cell repertoires in COVID-19. As originally analysed: The assay estimated nucleated cells by amplifying reference gene primers. The repertoire was sequenced with immunoSEQ multiplex PCR; TCRdb's copy has only in-frame clones and lacks some. V, J and clone size reflect that table, while D and trimming were determined from the DNA. In the table there are 20,000 to 30,000 clones, about 92% of which are singletons. V dropped 7 bases and J dropped 0 bases, with 13 bases sitting between them. Looked up from germline, CDR1 is SGHTA and CDR2 is FQGNSA. This CDR3 is built from 15 residues.

This clonotype was obtained from a human donor in a cohort sampled during active COVID-19. The chain is built from TRBV7-2 and TRBJ2-1; perhaps TRBD1 as D (5 bases). The sequenced sample consisted of peripheral blood. The CDR3 DNA follows: TGTGCCAGCACCGTACAGGTACTCTCCTACAATGAGCAGTTCTTC. Translating gives CASTVQVLSYNEQFF.